The 18 T cell receptor beta chains below were found in one sample sequenced in a study of response to subunit inactivated influenza vaccine. TCRdb redid the calling of the RT-PCR reads with MiXCR, one entry per CDR3 protein. In the table there are almost 250,000 distinct CDR3 sequences, over 9% of which are singletons. The input for sequencing was non-naive T cells sorted from PBMCs, taken less than 15 days before vaccination. Every receptor here comes from a man aged 45-60 years who received an inactivated influenza vaccine.

This clonotype was counted only a few times. The chain employs TRBV29-1 and TRBJ1-2, with 10 bases aligning to TRBD1. This CDR3 has 16 residues. Germline V gives CDR1 SQVTM, CDR2 ANQGSEA. The junction had 9 bases not matched to a gene; V was cut back by 3 bases and J by 2 bases. For the CDR3, the DNA is TGCAGCGTTGATAGAATGGGGGGACAGGGGAACTATGGCTACACCTTC. Translating gives CSVDRMGGQGNYGYTF.

There are a few counts of this clonotype. The rearrangement joins TRBV11-2 to TRBJ2-2, with TRBD2 identical over 10 bases. V trimming: 3 bases; J trimming: 3 bases; junction bases outside the gene matches: 10. CDR1 and CDR2 (germline): SGHAT, FQNNGV. The CDR3 length is 18 residues. CDR3 amino acids: CASSFTPGLAFHTGELFF. The CDR3 region has the DNA TGTGCCAGCAGCTTTACGCCGGGACTAGCGTTCCACACCGGGGAGCTGTTTTTT.

This clonotype showed up just a few times. The J gene is TRBJ2-1, the V gene TRBV14; 7 bases line up with TRBD2. The germline V gene encodes CDR1 SGHDN and CDR2 FVKESK. This CDR3 comprises 13 residues. The J segment lost 7 bases and the V segment lost 3 bases, leaving 3 bases of the junction unmatched. CDR3 bases: TGTGCCAGCAGCCAGGCACTAGCGAATGAGCAGTTCTTC. Protein: CASSQALANEQFF.

A few counts support this clonotype. The chain couples TRBV12-3 or TRBV12-4 to TRBJ2-2; TRBD2 agrees at 14 bases. Losses at the gene ends were 5 bases for V and 8 bases for J; bases not matched to a gene: 10. This CDR3 contains 17 residues. CDR3 DNA: TGTGCCAGCAGTCCTCAGACTAGCGGGAGGGCCGTAGGGGAGCTGTTTTTT. Translated, it gives CASSPQTSGRAVGELFF.

This clonotype showed up many times. V and J are TRBV18 and TRBJ2-7, with TRBD1 identical over 9 bases. V shed 2 bases, J shed 7 bases, and the junction held 3 bases outside the gene matches. Germline lookup yields CDR1 KGHSH and CDR2 LQKENI. This CDR3 has 13 residues. The CDR3 DNA reads as TGTGCCAGCTCACCAGGGACAGGGTGGGAGCAGTACTTC. Encoded protein: CASSPGTGWEQYF.

This clonotype was counted only a few times. V and J are TRBV3-1 and TRBJ1-1; 9 bases map to TRBD1. CDR1 LGHDT and CDR2 YNNKEL come from the germline V gene (reference sequence). J gave up 0 bases and V 2 bases, and 10 bases lay outside the gene matches. This CDR3 is 18 amino acids long. DNA for the CDR3: TGTGCCAGCAGCCAATACATACCGGGACAGGGAATGAACACTGAAGCTTTCTTT. Translation gives CASSQYIPGQGMNTEAFF.

This clonotype was seen ten or more times. The chain combines TRBV5-1 with TRBJ2-2; D unresolved. This CDR3 region has 13 residues. V was pared by 6 bases and J by 4 bases, with 10 bases between. Per germline, CDR1 SGHRS and CDR2 YFSETQ. CDR3 loop: CASTASGTGELFF. CDR3 nucleotide sequence: TGCGCCAGCACCGCGTCCGGCACCGGGGAGCTGTTTTTT.

The V call is TRBV5-1, the J call TRBJ2-1; D possibly corresponds to TRBD1 (6 bases). The V gene lost 4 bases and the J gene lost 3 bases, with 14 bases spanning the gap. The CDR3 is 15 amino acids. Germline assignment: CDR1 SGHRS and CDR2 YFSETQ. The CDR3 loop reads CASSPGDTLYNEQFF. As DNA, the CDR3 is TGCGCCAGCAGCCCTGGGGACACCCTCTACAATGAGCAGTTCTTC.

This clonotype was observed many times. The chain links TRBV7-2 to TRBJ1-2; D unresolved. The CDR3 has 13 residues. CDR1 and CDR2 (germline): SGHTA, FQGNSA. Trimming pared 2 bases from V and 3 bases from J, leaving 7 bases between. CDR3 loop: CASSLPGDYGYTF. Here the CDR3 DNA reads TGTGCCAGCAGCTTACCGGGCGACTATGGCTACACCTTC.

This clonotype came up a few times. This rearrangement joins TRBV7-9 to TRBJ2-2, with 7 nucleotides matching TRBD2. The CDR3 extends over 17 amino acids. Germline trimming cut 4 bases from V and 4 bases from J; bases unmatched to any gene: 12. Per germline, CDR1 SEHNR and CDR2 FQNEAQ (reference sequence). The CDR3 region has the DNA TGTGCCAGCAGCTATACGACTAGCCTGACGGGCACCGGGGAGCTGTTTTTT. As protein: CASSYTTSLTGTGELFF.

The V call is TRBV7-8, the J call TRBJ1-3; D unresolved. The CDR3 is 13 amino acids. The V gene lost 0 bases and the J gene lost 4 bases, with 4 bases spanning the gap. The germline V gene has CDR1 SGHVS and CDR2 FQNEAQ. The CDR3 DNA sequence: TGTGCCAGCAGCTTAGCGCACGGAAACACCATATATTTT. Amino acid sequence: CASSLAHGNTIYF.

This clonotype was picked up many times. V gene TRBV5-6 combines with J gene TRBJ2-1; D not resolved. The CDR3 consists of 14 residues. The V end lost 4 bases, the J end lost 3 bases, and 11 bases lay between the germline ends. In germline, CDR1 is SGHDT, CDR2 YYEEEE. This CDR3 is CASSPPLYYNEQFF. The CDR3 DNA is TGTGCCAGCAGCCCCCCCCTTTACTACAATGAGCAGTTCTTC.

The chain has TRBV20-1 and TRBJ2-7; TRBD2 might be the D (6 bases). The CDR3 contains 15 residues. V was trimmed by 1 base and J by 3 bases, leaving 16 bases between them. The germline gives CDR1 DFQATT, CDR2 SNEGSKA (reference sequence). The CDR3: CSARATGLANYEQYF. The CDR3 DNA follows: TGCAGTGCTAGAGCTACGGGACTGGCAAACTACGAGCAGTACTTC.

This clonotype was observed a few times. The chain combines TRBV20-1 with TRBJ2-5, with 9 bases identical to TRBD2. With V trimmed by 5 bases and J by 4 bases, 8 bases remained unmatched. The CDR3 is 14 amino acids. Germline CDR1 DFQATT, CDR2 SNEGSKA (reference sequence). CDR3 coding DNA: TGCAGTGCTCCGCGAGGTAGCGGGAGAGAGACCCAGTACTTC. Translated: CSAPRGSGRETQYF.

In this sample, this clonotype turned up a few times. The chain couples TRBV3-1 to TRBJ2-1; D call uncertain. V gave up 0 bases and J gave up 2 bases, with 17 bases separating them. The V gene's germline CDR1 is LGHDT and CDR2 YNNKEL (reference sequence). The CDR3 runs 18 residues. CDR3 sequence: CASSQDTPSALTYNEQFF. The CDR3, as DNA: TGTGCCAGCAGCCAAGATACGCCGTCAGCCTTAACCTACAATGAGCAGTTCTTC.

This clonotype turned up a few times. V is TRBV5-1 and J is TRBJ2-1; the match to TRBD1 covers 10 bases. V gave up 4 bases and J gave up 6 bases; unmatched junction bases: 16. There are 18 residues in the CDR3. Germline V gene sequence: CDR1 SGHRS, CDR2 YFSETQ. The CDR3 region is CASSGAGQGWFGFNEQFF. The CDR3 DNA is TGCGCCAGCAGCGGGGCGGGACAGGGGTGGTTTGGATTCAATGAGCAGTTCTTC.

This clonotype was recorded a few times. This chain joins TRBV5-4 and TRBJ1-4; 12 bases line up with TRBD1. CDR1 and CDR2 from the germline V gene are SGHNT and YYREEE (reference sequence). V trimming: 5 bases; J trimming: 8 bases; junction bases outside the gene matches: 4. This CDR3 is 14 amino acids long. The CDR3 loop is CASRGTGGDEKLFF. The CDR3 coding sequence is TGTGCCAGCAGGGGGACAGGGGGCGACGAAAAACTGTTTTTT.

The table lists this clonotype with a few counts. The gene calls are TRBV12-3 or TRBV12-4 and TRBJ2-7; D ambiguous. The CDR3 is 14 amino acids. The V and J ends lost 3 bases and 0 bases respectively, with 9 bases between them. The CDR3 loop is CASSFGESSYEQYF. CDR3 DNA sequence: TGTGCCAGCAGTTTTGGTGAAAGCTCCTACGAGCAGTACTTC.